The 4 T cell receptor beta chains presented below share a single source sample, sequenced in a study of cytomegalovirus exposure and HLA in healthy donors. Researchers ran the PCR with 60 Vbeta and 13 Jbeta primers. Sequencing used immunoSEQ multiplex PCR; TCRdb keeps in-frame clones, though not all of them. The sample holds about 100,000 clones; under 80% are singletons and the top ten take less than 9.5%. The sequencing sample was made of PBMCs. Source of these receptors: a man aged 45-60 years in good health and CMV-seropositive.

The V gene is TRBV11-1, the J gene TRBJ2-1; 8 bases agree with TRBD2. The CDR3 has 16 amino acids. The J segment lost 4 bases and the V segment lost 5 bases, leaving 10 bases of the junction unmatched. The V gene's germline CDR1 is SGHAT and CDR2 FQDESV (reference sequence). Written as DNA, the CDR3 is TGTGCCAGCAGCCAAGGACTAGCCCCGCGATACAATGAGCAGTTCTTC. Its translation is CASSQGLAPRYNEQFF. The entire variable domain, with the rest obtained from reference TRBV11-1 and TRBJ2-1, is as follows: EAEVAQSPRYKITEKSQAVAFWCDPISGHATLYWYRQILGQGPELLVQFQDESVVDDSQLPKDRFSAERLKGVDSTLKIQPAELGDSAMYLCASSQGLAPRYNEQFFGPGTRLTVL.

The gene calls are TRBV28 and TRBJ1-3, with D tentatively TRBD1 (5 bases). V lost 5 bases, J lost 0 bases, and 8 bases lay in between. The CDR3 loop spans 14 amino acids. Germline V gene lookup returns CDR1 MDHEN and CDR2 SYDVKM. The CDR3 nucleotides are TGTGCCAGCAGTATAGGGGTCTCTGGAAACACCATATATTTT. This codes for CASSIGVSGNTIYF.

The V and J genes are TRBV7-3 and TRBJ2-1; no reliable D call. The CDR3 contains 13 residues. Trimming removed 3 bases from V and 5 bases from J, with 8 bases in between. The germline CDR1 and CDR2 sequences are SGHTA and FQGTGA. The CDR3 loop reads CASSFRQDNEQFF. The CDR3 DNA follows: TGTGCCAGCAGCTTCAGGCAGGACAATGAGCAGTTCTTC.

The rearrangement joins TRBV29-1 to TRBJ1-2; tentative D call: TRBD1 (6 bases). The CDR3 extends over 12 amino acids. The V gene lost 4 bases and the J gene lost 8 bases, with 14 bases spanning the gap. The germline gives CDR1 SQVTM, CDR2 ANQGSEA. The CDR3 sequence is CSVGGGPGGYTF. In DNA, the CDR3 is TGCAGCGTTGGTGGGGGCCCCGGGGGCTACACCTTC.